The clone carrying this T cell receptor (beta chain) occurred a few times. The sample is drawn from a study of patients and donors after allogeneic stem cell transplantation. After removal of 5 bases from V and 3 bases from J, the junction contained 8 bases not matched to a gene. The length of the CDR3 is 17 residues. TCRdb reprocessed the RT-PCR reads with MiXCR, giving one entry per CDR3 protein. The sample records about 72,000 distinct CDR3 sequences, more than 20% being singletons. The sequence came from a human donor who was either an allogeneic HSCT recipient or a stem cell or donor lymphocyte infusion donor (not recorded which). It is not recorded whose cells these are; they may come from a transplant donor. Sequencing used blood, either unsorted or a sorted T cell fraction (not recorded which). The chain links TRBV12-3 or TRBV12-4 to TRBJ2-1; 12 nucleotides agree with TRBD2. CDR3 region: CASSHRLAGAYYNEQFF. CDR3 in DNA: TGTGCCAGCAGTCACCGACTAGCGGGAGCCTACTACAATGAGCAGTTCTTC.